This record looks at one T cell receptor beta chain sequence and its context. Described time point: baseline, week 1 (first vaccination visit). Noted treatment: pre-vaccination baseline after standard-of-care therapy. This record belongs to a study of a mutant IDH1 vaccine in newly diagnosed glioma. Whole-study context: Treated patients comprised approximately 60% males and 37.5% females, mean age 40.4 years. Every participant had undergone radiotherapy, temozolomide, or both before, and most underwent both.

Method: immunoSEQ multiplex PCR; TCRdb's copy keeps in-frame clones and lacks some. The table lists about 92,000 clones, about four fifths of them singletons, with approximately 7.9% in the top ten. Germline V gene sequence: CDR1 SGHTA, CDR2 FQGNSA. The CDR3 is 14 amino acids. J was trimmed by 9 bases and V by 5 bases; bases with no gene match: 7. The rearrangement uses TRBV7-2 and TRBJ1-6; 7 bases are shared with TRBD1. The receptor was isolated from a man aged 35 to 55 with glioma. The sample consisted of PBMCs, taken from a glioma patient treated with radiotherapy, temozolomide or both. The CDR3 DNA reads TGTGCCAGCAGCCCGAGACAGGGCGGTTCACCCCTCCACTTT. Protein: CASSPRQGGSPLHF.